These 18 T cell receptor beta chains share one sample of origin, sequenced in a study of cytomegalovirus exposure and HLA in healthy donors. Clones were sequenced by immunoSEQ multiplex PCR, and TCRdb holds only the in-frame ones, with some missing. The repertoire includes 300,000 to 450,000 clones, more than 80% of them detected once, and 0.83% sits in the top ten. The sequenced sample consisted of PBMCs. These receptors were collected from a woman between 18 and 29 years old in good health and CMV-seronegative.

This chain connects TRBV4-2 to TRBJ2-1, with D possibly TRBD2 on 5 matching bases. CDR1 LGHNA and CDR2 YNFKEQ come from the germline V gene. V was pared by 0 bases and J by 8 bases, with 11 bases between. The CDR3 is made up of 14 amino acids. The CDR3 protein is CASSQEGSLDEQFF. Written as DNA, the CDR3 is TGTGCCAGCAGCCAAGAAGGGAGTCTCGATGAGCAGTTCTTC.

V is TRBV5-1 and J is TRBJ2-1; TRBD1 aligns across 7 bases. Trimming took 4 bases from V and 7 from J; bases not matched to a gene: 8. The CDR3 runs to 14 residues. Germline CDR1 reads SGHRS; CDR2 reads YFSETQ. In DNA form, the CDR3 reads TGCGCCAGCAGCCCACCGACAGGGATAAATGAGCAGTTCTTC. It encodes CASSPPTGINEQFF.

The rearrangement joins TRBV30 to TRBJ2-7, with D possibly TRBD2 on 5 matching bases. The CDR3 is 13 residues long. Germline loops: CDR1 GTSNPN, CDR2 SVGIG (reference sequence). Trimming stripped 3 bases from V and 3 bases from J, with 12 bases between. The CDR3 nucleotides read TGTGCCTGGAGGGGTTTCGGGATCTACGAGCAGTACTTC. Translating it yields CAWRGFGIYEQYF. Supplemented by reference TRBV30 and TRBJ2-7, the full variable domain reads SQTIHQWPATLVQPVGSPLSLECTVEGTSNPNLYWYRQAAGRGLQLLFYSVGIGQISSEVPQNLSASRPQDRQFILSSKKLLLSDSGFYLCAWRGFGIYEQYFGPGTRLTVT.

The rearrangement uses TRBV2 and TRBJ1-4, with a possible D match to TRBD1 (6 bases). This CDR3 has 16 residues. CDR1 is SNHLY and CDR2 is FYNNEI in the germline V gene. V shed 3 bases and J shed 5 bases, with 16 bases lying between them. The CDR3, as DNA: TGTGCCAGCAGTGATGGGGACGGGACACGCAATGAAAAACTGTTTTTT. Protein sequence: CASSDGDGTRNEKLFF.

The rearrangement links TRBV27 to TRBJ2-3; 7 bases map to TRBD2. The CDR3 is made up of 16 amino acids. Germline trimming cut 8 bases from V and 0 bases from J; bases unmatched to any gene: 11. Germline-derived CDR1 and CDR2 are MNHEY and SMNVEV (reference sequence). The CDR3 DNA follows: TGTGCCAGCCGCTTCCTGGGGCGGGAGAGCACAGATACGCAGTATTTT. Its protein is CASRFLGRESTDTQYF.

This clone was seen a handful of times. Other DNA sequences of this sample code for an identical CDR3. The V call is TRBV4-1, the J call TRBJ1-1, with D perhaps TRBD1 (5 bases). The CDR3 covers 14 residues. The V end lost 1 base, the J end lost 0 bases, and 6 bases lay between the germline ends. From germline, CDR1 is MGHRA and CDR2 YSYEKL. CDR3 region: CASSQGQLNTEAFF. As DNA, the CDR3 is TGCGCCAGCAGCCAAGGACAGCTGAACACTGAAGCTTTCTTT.

The chain employs TRBV29-1 and TRBJ2-1, with 11 bases lining up with TRBD2. Germline CDR1 SQVTM, CDR2 ANQGSEA. V was clipped by 0 bases and J by 6 bases; unmatched bases: 7. CDR3 length: 16 amino acids. CDR3 sequence (DNA): TGCAGCGTTGAAGATCTAGCGGGAGGATCGGTCAATGAGCAGTTCTTC. Translation: CSVEDLAGGSVNEQFF.

J is TRBJ2-1 and V is TRBV28; D may be TRBD1 (7 bases). This CDR3 contains 17 residues. V shed 3 bases and J shed 4 bases, with 19 bases lying between them. From germline, CDR1 is MDHEN and CDR2 SYDVKM. CDR3 sequence: CASSLKGGAGGYNEQFF. The CDR3 DNA follows: TGTGCCAGCAGTTTGAAAGGAGGGGCAGGGGGGTACAATGAGCAGTTCTTC.

This chain connects TRBV4-1 to TRBJ1-1, with D possibly being TRBD1 (5 bases). Germline loops: CDR1 MGHRA, CDR2 YSYEKL. V lost 3 bases and J 5 bases, leaving 13 bases between the germline ends. This CDR3 comprises 14 residues. DNA for the CDR3: TGCGCCAGCAGCCAGACGGGGGGACGGACTGAAGCTTTCTTT. Its translation: CASSQTGGRTEAFF.

The V and J genes are TRBV28 and TRBJ1-2, with D perhaps TRBD1 (5 bases). Deletions cut 2 bases from V and 1 base from J, with 14 bases between. Germline V gives CDR1 MDHEN, CDR2 SYDVKM. This CDR3 is 16 amino acids long. CDR3 nucleotide sequence: TGTGCCAGCAGTTTAATAAGGCAGGGCCTTAACTATGGCTACACCTTC. It specifies CASSLIRQGLNYGYTF.

CDR3 in amino acids: CASSPFAGVHEQYF. The CDR3 DNA reads as TGTGCCAGCAGCCCCTTTGCAGGGGTCCACGAGCAGTACTTC. The chain couples TRBV14 to TRBJ2-7; maybe TRBD1 (6 bases). CDR3 length: 14 residues. V was pared by 4 bases and J by 5 bases, with 15 bases between. The germline V gene encodes CDR1 SGHDN and CDR2 FVKESK. Filled out from reference TRBV14 and TRBJ2-7, the complete variable domain reads EAGVTQFPSHSVIEKGQTVTLRCDPISGHDNLYWYRRVMGKEIKFLLHFVKESKQDESGMPNNRFLAERTGGTYSTLKVQPAELEDSGVYFCASSPFAGVHEQYFGPGTRLTVT.

This rearrangement joins TRBV28 to TRBJ2-7; 11 nucleotides align to TRBD1. The trim removed 7 bases at V and 6 bases at J, leaving 5 bases unmatched. Germline CDR1 is MDHEN and CDR2 is SYDVKM. CDR3 length: 13 residues. The CDR3 region is CASIPGTGGEQYF. CDR3 nucleotides: TGTGCCAGCATACCCGGGACAGGGGGCGAGCAGTACTTC.

The CDR3 loop is CASSLQETQYF. Written as DNA, the CDR3 is TGCGCCAGCAGCCTCCAAGAGACCCAGTACTTC. The V and J genes are TRBV5-1 and TRBJ2-5; D unresolved. The V gene lost 4 bases and the J gene lost 1 base, with 2 bases spanning the gap. Germline V CDR1 and CDR2: SGHRS, YFSETQ. This CDR3 is built from 11 residues.

There are a few counts of this clone. The chain employs TRBV10-1 and TRBJ2-7; D perhaps matches TRBD1 (6 bases). There are 16 residues in the CDR3. V lost 0 bases to trimming and J lost 0 bases, with 12 bases between them. CDR1 WNHNN and CDR2 SYGVQD come from the germline V gene (reference sequence). CDR3 bases: TGCGCCAGCAGTGAGTCCATAGACAGGAGCTCCTACGAGCAGTACTTC. Its protein is CASSESIDRSSYEQYF.

Comments on this clone: Other DNA sequences in the sample encode the same CDR3. The chain combines TRBV27 with TRBJ2-1; D might be TRBD1 (5 bases). V was clipped by 6 bases and J by 4 bases, with 7 bases between them. The CDR3 is 12 amino acids. Per germline, CDR1 MNHEY and CDR2 SMNVEV (reference sequence). The CDR3 region has the DNA TGTGCCAGCAGCTCAGGGTACAATGAGCAGTTCTTC. It encodes CASSSGYNEQFF.

The V and J genes are TRBV6-1 and TRBJ1-5, with D uncertain. V lost 8 bases and J 6 bases, leaving 11 bases between the germline ends. The germline CDR1 and CDR2 sequences are MNHNS and SASEGT. The CDR3 covers 12 residues. The CDR3 DNA sequence: TGTGCCAGCGGCGGTGCCGTTCAGCCCCAGCATTTT. This gives the protein CASGGAVQPQHF.

CDR3 coding DNA: TGTGCCAGCAGGACTAGCGGGGGGTTGAACACCGGGGAGCTGTTTTTT. It translates to CASRTSGGLNTGELFF. This sequence joins TRBV2 and TRBJ2-2; 13 bases agree with TRBD2. The trim removed 6 bases at V and 1 base at J, leaving 2 bases unmatched. The CDR3 is 16 residues long. Germline V gene data show CDR1 as SNHLY and CDR2 as FYNNEI.

The rearrangement joins TRBV28 to TRBJ1-4; D not certain. CDR1 and CDR2 from the germline V gene are MDHEN and SYDVKM. The V end was cut by 7 bases, the J end by 10 bases, with 10 bases between. This CDR3 region has 11 residues. This chain's CDR3 is CASKTRGKLFF. DNA for the CDR3: TGTGCCAGCAAGACCCGGGGAAAACTGTTTTTT.